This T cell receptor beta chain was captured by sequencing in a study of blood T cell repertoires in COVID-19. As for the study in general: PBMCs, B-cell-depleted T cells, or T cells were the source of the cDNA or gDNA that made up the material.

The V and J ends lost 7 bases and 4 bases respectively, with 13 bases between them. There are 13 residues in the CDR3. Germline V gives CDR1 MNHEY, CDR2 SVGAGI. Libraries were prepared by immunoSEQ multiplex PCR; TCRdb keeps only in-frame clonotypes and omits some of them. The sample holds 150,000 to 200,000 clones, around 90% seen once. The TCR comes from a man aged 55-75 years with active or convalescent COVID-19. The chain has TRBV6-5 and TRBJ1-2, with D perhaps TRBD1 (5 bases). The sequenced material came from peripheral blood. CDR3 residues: CASTGRATYGYTF. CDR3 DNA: TGTGCCAGCACCGGCAGGGCTACCTATGGCTACACCTTC.